Listed below are T cell receptor beta chains from one sample, sequenced in a study of Tregs in tolerant kidney transplant recipients. These receptors have no known antigen. The table came from immunoSEQ multiplex PCR; TCRdb's copy has only in-frame clones and leaves some out. The sample consists of tens of thousands of clones, around 95% of them appearing once. The sequencing sample was made of Tregs from blood cultured with allogeneic cells. Source of these receptors: a human donor in good health. Both conserved end residues are part of each CDR3. A D gene is named only where the DNA matches it firmly. The size entry is marked missing in some rows and otherwise reads once, few, many or a size class.

j_gene	d_gene	v_gene	abundance	CDR3aa	CDR3nt
TRBJ2-1	-	TRBV29-1	-	CSVEAGERAVSYNEQFF	TGCAGCGTTGAAGCGGGGGAAAGAGCGGTCTCCTACAATGAGCAGTTCTTC
TRBJ1-1	-	TRBV7-8	-	CASSLVLNTEAFF	TGTGCCAGCAGCTTAGTATTGAACACTGAAGCTTTCTTT
TRBJ2-5	-	TRBV11-1	once	CASSFSQVQSGETQYF	TGTGCCAGCAGCTTCTCACAGGTACAGAGTGGAGAGACCCAGTACTTC
TRBJ2-7	-	TRBV5-6	-	CASSAAGVGSYEQYF	TGTGCCAGCAGCGCGGCAGGGGTAGGCTCCTACGAGCAGTACTTC
TRBJ1-1	-	TRBV18	-	CASSPLEQARTGTEAFF	TGTGCCAGCTCACCATTAGAACAGGCCCGAACAGGGACTGAAGCTTTCTTT
TRBJ2-2	-	TRBV2	-	CASSQPIWGELFF	TGTGCCAGCAGTCAACCCATCTGGGGTGAGCTGTTTTTT
TRBJ1-2	-	TRBV5-1	-	CASSLEGRYGYTF	TGCGCCAGCAGCTTGGAGGGCCGGTATGGCTACACCTTC
TRBJ2-2	-	TRBV9	-	CASSVAGRRNTGELFF	TGTGCCAGCAGCGTAGCGGGGCGGAGGAACACCGGGGAGCTGTTTTTT
TRBJ1-4	-	TRBV18	-	CASSPRGEKLFF	TGTGCCAGCTCCCCCCGAGGTGAAAAACTGTTTTTT
TRBJ2-2	-	TRBV7-3	-	CASSTGGTGELFF	TGTGCCAGCAGTACGGGTGGGACCGGGGAGCTGTTTTTT
TRBJ2-5	-	TRBV11-2	-	CASTSRRGQETQYF	TGTGCCAGCACCTCGAGGAGGGGACAAGAGACCCAGTACTTC
TRBJ1-1	TRBD1	TRBV29-1	-	CSVERQGSGNTEAFF	TGCAGCGTGGAAAGACAGGGGTCAGGAAACACTGAAGCTTTCTTT
TRBJ1-3	-	TRBV9	-	CASSVDGGGADSGNTIYF	TGTGCCAGCAGCGTAGACGGTGGGGGGGCGGATTCTGGAAACACCATATATTTT
TRBJ2-7	TRBD1	TRBV28	once	CASVRDRNYEQYF	TGTGCCAGTGTCCGGGACAGGAACTACGAGCAGTACTTC
TRBJ1-1	TRBD1	TRBV7-3	-	CASSLSTGLTEAFF	TGTGCCAGCAGCTTGTCGACAGGGCTCACTGAAGCTTTCTTT
TRBJ1-1	-	TRBV5-1	-	CASSLAITQRARNTEAFF	TGCGCCAGCAGCTTGGCCATAACTCAAAGGGCAAGGAACACTGAAGCTTTCTTT